One sample yielded the 25 T cell receptor beta chains listed below, sequenced in a study of cytomegalovirus exposure and HLA in healthy donors. 60 Vbeta and 13 Jbeta primers were used in PCR. This table comes from immunoSEQ multiplex PCR, and its TCRdb copy is limited to in-frame clones, with some not included. The sample carries 35,000 to 50,000 clones, 60% to 70% recorded once. Sequencing was performed on PBMCs. The receptors stem from a man in his forties in good health and CMV-seronegative.

The rearrangement uses TRBV7-8 and TRBJ2-7, with TRBD1 matching over 10 bases. Germline V gene data show CDR1 as SGHVS and CDR2 as FQNEAQ. CDR3 length: 15 amino acids. The junction had 5 bases not matched to a gene; V was cut back by 3 bases and J by 3 bases. The CDR3 region is CASSLNDRGLYEQYF. The CDR3 nucleotides are TGTGCCAGCAGCTTGAACGACAGGGGGCTCTACGAGCAGTACTTC.

The CDR3 loop reads CASGLTGGNTGELFF. The CDR3, as DNA: TGTGCCAGCGGACTGACAGGGGGAAACACCGGGGAGCTGTTTTTT. The chain carries TRBV28 and TRBJ2-2; TRBD1 matches at 9 bases. The J segment lost 2 bases and the V segment lost 8 bases, leaving 6 bases of the junction unmatched. CDR3 length equals 15 residues. The germline V gene encodes CDR1 MDHEN and CDR2 SYDVKM. Full variable domain (rest looked up from reference TRBV28 and TRBJ2-2): DVKVTQSSRYLVKRTGEKVFLECVQDMDHENMFWYRQDPGLGLRLIYFSYDVKMKEKGDIPEGYSVSREKKERFSLILESASTNQTSMYLCASGLTGGNTGELFFGEGSRLTVL.

The rearrangement links TRBV6-5 to TRBJ2-7; 7 nucleotides agree with TRBD2. The CDR3 spans 15 residues. Trimming removed 0 bases from V and 3 bases from J; junction bases left unmatched: 5. CDR1 and CDR2 (germline): MNHEY, SVGAGI. Here the CDR3 reads CASSYSRGKVYEQYF. The CDR3 coding sequence is TGTGCCAGCAGTTACTCGCGGGGGAAGGTCTACGAGCAGTACTTC.

V gene TRBV7-3 combines with J gene TRBJ1-1; the D is unclear. Germline V gene sequence: CDR1 SGHTA, CDR2 FQGTGA. Trimming shortened V by 5 bases and J by 2 bases, and 12 bases separated the two germline ends. This CDR3 comprises 14 residues. Here the CDR3 DNA reads TGTGCCAGCAGCGCCCGAGGAAGTAACACTGAAGCTTTCTTT. Encoded protein: CASSARGSNTEAFF.

The rearrangement links TRBV7-2 to TRBJ2-1; 9 bases fit TRBD2. The CDR3 spans 15 residues. CDR1 is SGHTA, CDR2 FQGNSA, per germline. Trimming cost V 0 bases and J 8 bases; bases outside gene matches: 5. CDR3 protein: CASSLAGGGDYEQFF. CDR3 DNA: TGTGCCAGCAGCTTAGCGGGCGGGGGGGACTATGAGCAGTTCTTC.

In its sample, this clone was seen once. The V call is TRBV2, the J call TRBJ1-4; D ambiguous. V lost 6 bases to trimming and J lost 1 base, with 9 bases between them. CDR1 and CDR2 from the germline V gene are SNHLY and FYNNEI. There are 14 residues in the CDR3. CDR3 coding DNA: TGTGCCAGCAGGCTAGGAGGAACTAATGAAAAACTGTTTTTT. Protein sequence: CASRLGGTNEKLFF.

The genes are TRBV7-2 and TRBJ1-5; no clear D. This CDR3 has 13 residues. From germline, CDR1 is SGHTA and CDR2 FQGNSA. V was cut by 1 base and J by 7 bases, with 8 bases left in between. CDR3 in amino acids: CASSLGPLQPQHF. CDR3 DNA sequence: TGTGCCAGCAGCTTAGGGCCCCTCCAGCCCCAGCATTTT.

The chain carries TRBV7-9 and TRBJ2-7, with TRBD2 matching over 8 bases. This CDR3 comprises 14 residues. The J segment lost 5 bases and the V segment lost 5 bases, leaving 8 bases of the junction unmatched. Germline values: CDR1 SEHNR, CDR2 FQNEAQ (reference sequence). The DNA for the CDR3 is TGTGCCAGCAGCATATCCGGGGGGGCCCACGAGCAGTACTTC. Amino acids: CASSISGGAHEQYF. The full variable domain, with the rest looked up from reference TRBV7-9 and TRBJ2-7, is DTGVSQNPRHKITKRGQNVTFRCDPISEHNRLYWYRQTLGQGPEFLTYFQNEAQLEKSRLLSDRFSAERPKGSFSTLEIQRTEQGDSAMYLCASSISGGAHEQYFGPGTRLTVT.

This chain uses TRBV7-9 with TRBJ2-7, with a possible D match to TRBD1 (5 bases). Germline loops: CDR1 SEHNR, CDR2 FQNEAQ (reference sequence). Trimming stripped 5 bases from V and 0 bases from J, with 17 bases between. The CDR3 has 16 amino acids. CDR3 amino acids: CASSPRLRGLSYEQYF. The CDR3 nucleotides are TGTGCCAGCAGCCCGCGTCTAAGGGGCCTCTCCTACGAGCAGTACTTC.

V usage is TRBV7-9 and J usage is TRBJ2-7; TRBD1 agrees at 10 bases. Trimming removed 6 bases from V and 5 bases from J; junction bases left unmatched: 4. CDR3 length: 13 amino acids. The V gene's germline CDR1 is SEHNR and CDR2 FQNEAQ (reference sequence). The CDR3: CASSRDRGNEQYF. The CDR3 DNA follows: TGTGCCAGCAGTAGGGACAGGGGCAACGAGCAGTACTTC.

Of note for this clone: This likely comes from a read error, as the CDR3 has no conserved phenylalanine or tryptophan at its end. The DNA is omitted, as the CDR3 cannot be located on it reliably, and the CDR3 follows TCRdb's listing. The gene calls are TRBV7-9 and TRBJ2-7; the D call TRBD2 from the table was never checked on the DNA. The CDR3 is made up of 13 amino acids, end residues included. CDR1 is SEHNR, CDR2 FQNEAQ, per germline (reference sequence). The CDR3 here is CASSAKGLALVSG.

The chain uses TRBV9 and TRBJ2-5, with TRBD1 identical over 9 bases. V lost 4 bases and J lost 2; bases outside the gene matches: 9. The CDR3 is 16 residues long. Germline V lookup: CDR1 SGDLS, CDR2 YYNGEE. The DNA for the CDR3 is TGTGCCAGCAGCAGAACCGGGACAGGGTCGCAAGAGACCCAGTACTTC. Encoded protein: CASSRTGTGSQETQYF.

The V gene is TRBV28, the J gene TRBJ2-3; no clear D. Trimming took off 3 bases at V and 1 base at J, with 8 bases between the two ends. This CDR3 is 14 amino acids long. CDR1 is MDHEN, CDR2 SYDVKM, per germline. In DNA, the CDR3 is TGTGCCAGCAGTTTTTTATCCGGCACAGATACGCAGTATTTT. Translating gives CASSFLSGTDTQYF.

V usage is TRBV4-2 and J usage is TRBJ1-3; a weak D match, TRBD1 (6 bases). Per the germline V gene, CDR1 is LGHNA and CDR2 is YNFKEQ. The V and J ends lost 0 bases and 5 bases respectively, with 11 bases between them. The CDR3 has 15 residues. The CDR3 nucleotides are TGTGCCAGCAGCCAAGATCGGGGGGCGAGAAACACCATATATTTT. Its translation is CASSQDRGARNTIYF.

This chain joins TRBV25-1 and TRBJ2-2; possible D gene TRBD1, 6 bases. Germline assignment: CDR1 MGHDK and CDR2 SYGVNS. The CDR3 loop spans 16 amino acids. Trimming cost V 6 bases and J 1 base, with 15 bases left between them. CDR3 region: CASREDRMMNTGELFF. The CDR3 DNA sequence: TGTGCCAGCAGAGAAGACAGGATGATGAACACCGGGGAGCTGTTTTTT.

This clone was counted a single time. V usage is TRBV18 and J usage is TRBJ1-1; 9 nucleotides agree with TRBD1. There are 15 residues in the CDR3. V lost 2 bases, J lost 6 bases, and 7 bases stayed unmatched. CDR1 and CDR2 (germline): KGHSH, LQKENI. The DNA of the CDR3 is TGTGCCAGCTCACCATACCGGGACAGGGTGTCTGAAGCTTTCTTT. It is translated as CASSPYRDRVSEAFF.

V gene TRBV28 combines with J gene TRBJ2-3; TRBD2 matches 9 bases. The CDR3 extends over 21 amino acids. The V and J ends lost 3 bases and 0 bases, in that order; junction bases with no gene match: 19. Germline-derived CDR1 and CDR2 are MDHEN and SYDVKM. The CDR3 DNA is TGTGCCAGCAGTTTTTTGAGGTTTAGCGGGGGACCTGCATCTAGCACAGATACGCAGTATTTT. It yields the protein CASSFLRFSGGPASSTDTQYF.

This rearrangement joins TRBV7-2 to TRBJ2-2; D gene ambiguous. The V gene's germline CDR1 is SGHTA and CDR2 FQGNSA. The CDR3 runs 13 residues. V lost 4 bases to trimming and J lost 0 bases, with 3 bases between them. The CDR3 region is CASSSSNTGELFF. CDR3 DNA sequence: TGTGCCAGCAGCTCCTCGAACACCGGGGAGCTGTTTTTT. The variable domain in full, completed from reference TRBV7-2 and TRBJ2-2, reads GAGVSQSPSNKVTEKGKDVELRCDPISGHTALYWYRQSLGQGLEFLIYFQGNSAPDKSGLPSDRFSAERTGGSVSTLTIQRTQQEDSAVYLCASSSSNTGELFFGEGSRLTVL.

This chain links TRBV4-2 with TRBJ1-5; D may be TRBD1 (5 bases). The CDR3 has 18 amino acids. The V end lost 0 bases, the J end lost 0 bases, and 15 bases lay between the germline ends. CDR1 LGHNA and CDR2 YNFKEQ come from the germline V gene. The CDR3 nucleotides are TGTGCCAGCAGCCAAGAACTCGGGACGGACTATAGCAATCAGCCCCAGCATTTT. This codes for CASSQELGTDYSNQPQHF.

The CDR3, as DNA: TGTGCCAGCAGGGCAAGCTCCTATAATTCACCCCTCCACTTT. It yields the protein CASRASSYNSPLHF. This chain connects TRBV6-1 to TRBJ1-6; D is uncertain. This CDR3 comprises 14 residues. V shed 6 bases and J shed 0 bases, with 6 bases lying between them. Germline CDR1 reads MNHNS; CDR2 reads SASEGT.

This sequence joins TRBV28 and TRBJ2-7, with a tentative D call TRBD2 (6 bases). Trimming pared 6 bases from V and 6 bases from J, leaving 12 bases between. CDR1 and CDR2 from the germline V gene are MDHEN and SYDVKM. CDR3 length: 12 residues. The CDR3 reads CASSFGSSEQYF. DNA of the CDR3: TGTGCCAGCAGCTTCGGGAGTTCCGAGCAGTACTTC.

The gene calls are TRBV6-5 and TRBJ2-7; TRBD1 is a possible D gene (8 bases). CDR3 length: 14 amino acids. The germline V gene encodes CDR1 MNHEY and CDR2 SVGAGI. V shed 5 bases and J shed 3 bases, with 14 bases lying between them. CDR3 in DNA: TGTGCCAGCAGTCACAGGGGGGGGTTCTACGAGCAGTACTTC. Protein: CASSHRGGFYEQYF.

The chain uses TRBV30 and TRBJ1-1; unclear D gene. The germline CDR1 and CDR2 sequences are GTSNPN and SVGIG (reference sequence). The CDR3 spans 12 residues. V was clipped by 5 bases and J by 0 bases, with 7 bases between them. CDR3 protein: CAWGSLNTEAFF. The CDR3, as DNA: TGTGCCTGGGGTAGTTTGAACACTGAAGCTTTCTTT.

The rearrangement uses TRBV5-6 and TRBJ1-1; no definite D call. Trimming took off 0 bases at V and 2 bases at J, with 11 bases between the two ends. Germline values: CDR1 SGHDT, CDR2 YYEEEE. The CDR3 extends over 15 amino acids. The chain's CDR3 is CASSLEGGLNTEAFF. CDR3 DNA: TGTGCCAGCAGCTTGGAGGGAGGGCTAAACACTGAAGCTTTCTTT.

The chain uses TRBV4-1 and TRBJ2-7; TRBD1 aligns across 9 bases. The CDR3 consists of 13 residues. Germline V gene sequence: CDR1 MGHRA, CDR2 YSYEKL. V shed 5 bases, J shed 3 bases, and the junction held 2 bases outside the gene matches. The chain's CDR3 is CASSSTGGYEQYF. The CDR3 nucleotides are TGCGCCAGCAGCTCGACAGGGGGCTACGAGCAGTACTTC.